This T cell receptor beta chain comes out of a study of control samples from healthy donors and cancer patients. CDR1 SGHDT and CDR2 YYEEEE come from the germline V gene. Trimming shortened V by 1 base and J by 0 bases, and 4 bases separated the two germline ends. This CDR3 has 13 residues. Clones were sequenced by immunoSEQ multiplex PCR, and TCRdb holds only the in-frame ones, with some missing. The sample yields some 74,000 clones, around nine tenths seen once. Sequenced material: blood. The chain is built from TRBV5-6 and TRBJ1-1; D is unresolved. The source of this sequence is a woman between 45 and 65 years old in good health. Here the CDR3 reads CASSLLLNTEAFF. The CDR3 DNA sequence: TGTGCCAGCAGCTTGTTACTGAACACTGAAGCTTTCTTT.